Listed below are T cell receptor beta chains from one sample, sequenced in a study of shared clonotypes between healthy human individuals. Only in-frame clones appear in the TCRdb table, and some are missing; sequencing was by immunoSEQ multiplex PCR. The sample consists of 110,000 or so clones, under 70% of them appearing once. Sequenced input: memory CD8+ T cells sorted from blood. These TCRs come from a woman younger than 45 in good health. Both conserved end residues are part of each CDR3. D genes are given only for firm matches. Not all rows give a size; the values are once, few, many and, for expanded clones, a class.

-,TRBJ1-1,-,TRBV4-2,CASSQEGRTGEAFF,TGTGCCAGCAGCCAAGAGGGGCGGACGGGGGAAGCTTTCTTT
-,TRBJ2-1,-,TRBV30,CAWSGRGAVLVEQFF,TGTGCCTGGTCGGGTCGCGGCGCTGTACTGGTTGAGCAGTTCTTC
-,TRBJ2-7,-,TRBV5-1,CASSLELTSVTYEQYF,TGCGCCAGCAGCTTGGAGCTGACATCTGTAACCTACGAGCAGTACTTC
TRBD2,TRBJ2-1,-,TRBV7-2,CASSLRGTSGYEQFF,TGTGCCAGCAGCTTACGAGGGACTAGCGGTTATGAGCAGTTCTTC
-,TRBJ2-3,once,TRBV5-4,CASSFLRGARDTQYF,TGTGCCAGCAGCTTCTTAAGGGGGGCGAGGGATACGCAGTATTTT
-,TRBJ1-2,-,TRBV7-9,CASSQPGAGQYGYTF,TGTGCCAGCAGCCAGCCAGGAGCAGGGCAATATGGCTACACCTTC
TRBD2,TRBJ2-1,few,TRBV6-4,CASSDQAGAHEQFF,TGTGCCAGCAGTGACCAGGCGGGAGCACATGAGCAGTTCTTC
TRBD2,TRBJ2-7,-,TRBV27,CASRPIGTRWAYEQYF,TGTGCCAGCAGGCCAATAGGGACTAGATGGGCCTACGAGCAGTACTTC
TRBD1,TRBJ1-6,-,TRBV7-2,CASSFGQGGYGSPLHF,TGTGCCAGCAGCTTTGGACAGGGAGGATACGGCTCACCCCTCCACTTT
-,TRBJ2-7,-,TRBV21-1,CASSKNWGGVNYEQYF,TGTGCCAGCAGCAAAAATTGGGGCGGGGTGAACTACGAGCAGTACTTC
-,TRBJ2-7,-,TRBV2,CASRVGGEGSYEQYF,TGTGCCAGCCGTGTAGGAGGGGAAGGGTCCTACGAGCAGTACTTC
-,TRBJ2-7,-,TRBV5-4,CASSPNPGTATYEQYF,TGTGCCAGCAGCCCGAATCCGGGGACGGCGACCTACGAGCAGTACTTC
TRBD2,TRBJ2-1,-,TRBV19,CASSILVGTSGYNEQFF,TGTGCCAGTAGTATTTTGGTGGGGACTAGCGGTTACAATGAGCAGTTCTTC
-,TRBJ1-1,-,TRBV28,CASSLLGDWGLRSEAFF,TGTGCCAGCAGTTTGTTAGGAGATTGGGGGTTGAGGTCTGAAGCTTTCTTT
TRBD1,TRBJ1-1,few,TRBV27,CASSSLTGRGTEAFF,TGTGCCAGCAGTTCATTGACAGGGAGGGGAACTGAAGCTTTCTTT
TRBD2,TRBJ2-7,-,TRBV7-9,CASSPRASGSYEQYF,TGTGCCAGCAGCCCCCGGGCTAGCGGGAGCTACGAGCAGTACTTC
-,TRBJ2-7,many,TRBV6-1,CAISAGLKTSSYEQYF,TGTGCCATCAGTGCGGGACTCAAAACCAGCTCCTACGAGCAGTACTTC
TRBD1,TRBJ1-4,-,TRBV28,CASNPSPSGTANEKLFF,TGTGCCAGCAATCCATCGCCCTCCGGGACAGCTAATGAAAAACTGTTTTTT
-,TRBJ2-7,-,TRBV19,CASSIWDGEPYEQYF,TGTGCCAGTAGTATCTGGGACGGAGAACCCTACGAGCAGTACTTC
TRBD1,TRBJ2-7,-,TRBV19,CASSPGQGVSEQYF,TGTGCCAGTAGTCCCGGACAGGGGGTGTCCGAGCAGTACTTC
TRBD2,TRBJ2-7,-,TRBV5-5,CASSLVQGGSTHEQYF,TGTGCCAGCAGCTTGGTACAAGGCGGGAGTACACACGAGCAGTACTTC
-,TRBJ2-5,-,TRBV27,CASRGGTGGTQYF,TGTGCCAGCAGGGGGGGGACAGGAGGGACCCAGTACTTC
-,TRBJ2-5,few,TRBV7-9,CASSLEGPPYF,TGTGCCAGCAGCTTAGAGGGGCCTCCGTACTTC
-,TRBJ1-2,-,TRBV10-2,CASQRQDNYGYTF,TGCGCCAGCCAAAGACAGGACAACTATGGCTACACCTTC
-,TRBJ1-3,-,TRBV13,CASSSGENSGNTIYF,TGTGCCAGCAGCTCTGGAGAAAATTCTGGAAACACCATATATTTT
TRBD1,TRBJ2-5,-,TRBV30,CAWRDDRGLETQYF,TGTGCCTGGAGAGATGACAGGGGGCTGGAGACCCAGTACTTC
TRBD1,TRBJ2-7,-,TRBV28,CASSPKTLWQGVDYEQYF,TGTGCCAGCAGTCCGAAAACCCTGTGGCAGGGGGTGGACTACGAGCAGTACTTC
-,TRBJ1-5,few,TRBV6-5,CASSYSTLSQPQHF,TGTGCCAGCAGTTACTCGACACTTTCCCAGCCCCAGCATTTT
-,TRBJ1-6,-,TRBV25-1,CASSLPSYNSPLHF,TGTGCCAGCAGTCTCCCATCCTATAATTCACCCCTCCACTTT